The clone carrying this T cell receptor (beta chain) was counted a single time. Clones were read by immunoSEQ multiplex PCR, and TCRdb kept only the in-frame ones, dropping some. The table lists roughly 67,000 clones, almost 85% of them singletons. The data are from a study of blood T cell repertoires in COVID-19. The wider study: Italy, Spain and the United States were the sources of the convalescent and acute COVID-19 samples. In each case, the material was cDNA or gDNA derived from T cells, B-cell-depleted T cells, or PBMCs.

The TCR sequence derives from a man over 45 with active COVID-19. The specimen was peripheral blood.

This CDR3 reads CASSLLGPGANVLTF. The DNA of the CDR3 is TGTGCCAGCAGCTTGTTGGGGCCTGGGGCCAACGTCCTGACTTTC. This chain uses TRBV5-5 with TRBJ2-6; D may be TRBD1 (5 bases). CDR3 length: 15 residues. The V gene's germline CDR1 is SGHKS and CDR2 YYEKEE (reference sequence). Trimming shortened V by 1 base and J by 2 bases, and 7 bases separated the two germline ends.